A single sample gave rise to the 12 T cell receptor beta chains below, sequenced in a study of T cell responses to AZD1222 COVID-19 vaccine (dated by TCRdb to about 2021). The sample's time point label is to be understood as: about 28 days (+/-7) after the second vaccine dose. The method was the immunoSEQ multiplex PCR assay. In TCRdb, the immuneACCESS table is reduced to in-frame sequences with V and J assigned. These tables do not hold every clone; where another copy was compared, an unresolved V gene accounts for under half, and the others remain unexplained. The sample table lists about 150,000 clones, roughly 91% of them with a count of one. The ten largest account for around 7.1% of the sample. Sequences were derived from peripheral blood, sampled 28 days after the second AZD1222 dose. These receptor sequences come from an adult who received the AZD1222 COVID-19 vaccine.

J is TRBJ2-5 and V is TRBV27, with 8 bases matching TRBD2. CDR1 and CDR2 from the germline V gene are MNHEY and SMNVEV (reference sequence). The junction had 4 bases not matched to a gene; V was cut back by 0 bases and J by 1 base. There are 16 residues in the CDR3. For the CDR3, the DNA is TGTGCCAGCAGTTTATCCCTAGCGGGCCGCCAAGAGACCCAGTACTTC. Its protein is CASSLSLAGRQETQYF.

J is TRBJ1-6 and V is TRBV28; TRBD1 might be the D (6 bases). The germline V gene has CDR1 MDHEN and CDR2 SYDVKM. This CDR3 has 16 amino acids. Trimming shortened V by 0 bases and J by 8 bases, and 14 bases separated the two germline ends. The CDR3 is CASSLWRGARDSPLHF. CDR3 DNA sequence: TGTGCCAGCAGTTTATGGCGGGGGGCCAGAGATTCACCCCTCCACTTT.

CDR3 sequence (DNA): TGTGCCACCAGCAGACTACCAGGGGTGGACACTGAAGCTTTCTTT. It yields the protein CATSRLPGVDTEAFF. The chain recombines TRBV15 with TRBJ1-1; D is possibly TRBD1 (6 bases). The germline CDR1 and CDR2 sequences are LNHNV and YYDKDF (reference sequence). Trimming pared 2 bases from V and 3 bases from J, leaving 13 bases between. The CDR3 is 15 amino acids. The full variable domain, completed using reference TRBV15 and TRBJ1-1, is DAMVIQNPRYQVTQFGKPVTLSCSQTLNHNVMYWYQQKSSQAPKLLFHYYDKDFNNEADTPDNFQSRRPNTSFCFLDIRSPGLGDTAMYLCATSRLPGVDTEAFFGQGTRLTVV.

About this clone: The CDR3 ends on some other residue instead of the conserved phenylalanine or tryptophan, so this is likely a read error. It is unclear where the CDR3 begins or ends on the DNA, so no DNA is shown, and the CDR3 is as TCRdb lists it. This chain links TRBV12-2 with TRBJ1-2. TRBV12-2 is an annotated pseudogene. Termini included, the CDR3 measures 11 amino acids. The CDR3 loop reads CASRLAALEGK.

This CDR3 reads CASSTVVGEQYF. Here the CDR3 DNA reads TGTGCCAGCTCCACGGTTGTAGGCGAGCAGTACTTC. V usage is TRBV18 and J usage is TRBJ2-7; D is undetermined. Germline-derived CDR1 and CDR2 are KGHSH and LQKENI. Between the trimmed V and J ends, which lost 6 bases and 6 bases, there was a span of 12 bases. The CDR3 is 12 amino acids.

V usage is TRBV7-2 and J usage is TRBJ2-2; the D gene is possibly TRBD2 (6 bases). V dropped 1 base and J dropped 6 bases, with 12 bases sitting between them. Germline lookup yields CDR1 SGHTA and CDR2 FQGNSA. The CDR3 is 15 residues long. CDR3 sequence reads: CASSLVGGAAGELFF. CDR3 DNA: TGTGCCAGCAGCTTAGTCGGCGGGGCGGCCGGGGAGCTGTTTTTT.

This clone was seen once. The rearrangement links TRBV10-3 to TRBJ1-1; 12 bases map to TRBD1. V shed 6 bases and J 5 bases; nucleotides not matched to a gene: 1. CDR1 and CDR2 (germline): ENHRY, SYGVKD. This CDR3 region has 13 residues. The CDR3 DNA reads as TGTGCCATCAGGGGACAGGGGGCAACTGAAGCTTTCTTT. Amino acids: CAIRGQGATEAFF.

The chain is built from TRBV30 and TRBJ1-2; D is undetermined. Germline CDR1 GTSNPN, CDR2 SVGIG (reference sequence). This CDR3 region has 11 residues. Trimming stripped 3 bases from V and 4 bases from J, with 6 bases between. The CDR3 loop reads CAWRVGYGYTF. As DNA, the CDR3 is TGTGCCTGGAGAGTCGGCTATGGCTACACCTTC.

CDR3 protein: CASSSGPGYTEAFF. DNA for the CDR3: TGCGCCAGCAGCTCCGGGCCGGGGTACACTGAAGCTTTCTTT. The rearrangement uses TRBV5-1 and TRBJ1-1; D remains ambiguous. Trimming pared 3 bases from V and 3 bases from J, leaving 12 bases between. This CDR3 contains 14 residues. Germline V gene sequence: CDR1 SGHRS, CDR2 YFSETQ.

This chain links TRBV6-5 with TRBJ1-5, with D hard to call. Germline V lookup: CDR1 MNHEY, CDR2 SVGAGI. Trimming left V 0 bases short and J 7 bases short, with 7 bases between. The CDR3 covers 13 residues. The CDR3 DNA is TGTGCCAGCAGTTACTCGAGTACACAGCCCCAGCATTTT. The encoded protein is CASSYSSTQPQHF.

The chain couples TRBV2 to TRBJ2-2; 9 bases fit TRBD1. In germline, CDR1 is SNHLY, CDR2 FYNNEI. V shed 8 bases and J 3 bases; nucleotides not matched to a gene: 4. The CDR3 contains 14 residues. CDR3 in DNA: TGTGCCAGCCGCCGACAGGGGGACACCGGGGAGCTGTTTTTT. It translates to CASRRQGDTGELFF.

J is TRBJ2-1 and V is TRBV11-3; D is perhaps TRBD1 or TRBD2 (5 bases each). This CDR3 is built from 15 residues. With 5 bases removed from V and 0 bases from J, the gap between germline ends came to 11 bases. In germline, CDR1 is SGHNT, CDR2 YENEEA. The CDR3 region has the DNA TGTGCCAGCAGCCCGGGACGCAGCTCCTACAATGAGCAGTTCTTC. Its translation is CASSPGRSSYNEQFF.